This record covers a single T cell receptor (beta chain). It lacks a known antigen. No per-base quality is available; no much larger clone lies one base away. The CDR3, cysteine through phenylalanine, is 15 amino acids long. The sequence is cut down to CDR3 DNA, 45 bases in frame from base 1. CDR1 and CDR2 (SGHRS, YFSETQ) derive from the germline V gene. V lost 0 bases and J lost 3 bases; the stretch between them is 9 bases long. The data originate from a study of blood T cell dynamics during melanoma immunotherapy (TCRdb year 2020). Study-wide context: Patients with metastatic melanoma were treated with first-line pembrolizumab or nivolumab plus ipilimumab as standard of care in the United Kingdom. The training cohort was made up of consecutive patients, while a further independent group of patients from the same centre was pooled to form an external validation set. To identify early correlates of response, the study profiled peripheral T cell receptor repertoires in patients with metastatic melanoma before and after one cycle of checkpoint inhibitor therapy. The paper as a whole reports these results and caveats: Unlike progressors, patients who went on to achieve disease control showed a bifurcated reorganization of the PBMC repertoire at W3, with either increased clonality or increased diversity. The study was unable to establish whether the T cell clones driving the repertoire changes were melanoma-specific or instead reflected general immune activation. The relatively small sample size was recognized as a factor that could limit how well the results generalize.

Interpreted using the paper, the time point label stands for: pre-treatment baseline. Blood samples were taken before treatment (T0) and at week 3 (W3), following the first cycle of checkpoint blockade. Except for a couple of patients with rapid clinical progression, response was assessed 12 weeks after the first infusion by RECIST 1.1; disease control meant complete response, partial response or stable disease. Any patient who had received prior systemic cancer treatment, was on concomitant immunosuppressant therapy or had synchronous other active malignancies was excluded. TCR beta was sequenced in both bulk PBMC and plasma cell-free DNA in order to track circulating cells as well as T cell turnover. Lymphoprep and SepMate tubes were used to isolate PBMC from blood, and red cell lysis was then performed. QIAamp DNA Blood Mini kits were used to extract DNA from PBMC and sorted T cell subsets. Every bulk PBMC sample was loaded with the same fixed amount of 350 ng of DNA. Following the manufacturer instructions, the immunoSEQ TCRb Assay kit was used to amplify TCR beta CDR3 sequences from genomic DNA. The KAPA Library Quantification Kit for Illumina platforms was used to quantify the pooled libraries by qPCR. Pooled libraries were clustered at roughly 0.55-1.1 pM and sequenced on an Illumina NextSeq 500. In the source study's methods: The TCR data were analyzed using immunoSEQ ANALYZER and the R LymphoSeq package. A rearrangement efficiency score was calculated as productive divided by the sum of productive and non-productive CDR3 sequences. Clonality was measured with the Gini coefficient and diversity with the Renyi index at alpha=1, compared pairwise between timepoints within each patient. Clonal relatedness used an edit distance of 3, and repertoire similarity used the Bhattacharyya coefficient, both computed in LymphoSeq. Linear discriminant analysis on week-3 changes in clonality and diversity was built with the R MASS and caret packages to classify response. In its TCRdb copy, this immuneACCESS table keeps in-frame sequences only and misses some clones. Where compared with another copy, unresolved V genes explain less than half of these, and the others have no known cause. That table furnishes V, J and clone size, whereas the DNA furnished D and trimming. The sample table holds some 15,000 clones, of which approximately 90% were seen once. The ten largest clones take up 1.5% to 2% of the sample.

The receptor comes from a human donor with melanoma. The chain employs TRBV5-1 and TRBJ1-4; possibly the D gene is TRBD1, per 6 matching bases. The sample here was blood, taken from a patient treated with checkpoint blockade. The DNA sequence is given as TGCGCCAGCAGCTTGGGGGCAGGGGCTAATGAAAAACTGTTTTTT. Translated, this gives CASSLGAGANEKLFF.